The 2 T cell receptor beta chains below come from one sample, sequenced in a study of CD8 T cells in Susac syndrome (dated by TCRdb to 2018 to 2020). Libraries were prepared through the immunoSEQ multiplex PCR assay. RNA was extracted with the RNeasy kit and about 0.45 to 1 ug was reverse transcribed using random hexamers. The public reads were quality trimmed at Q25 with fastp and then assembled into clones with MiXCR by TCRdb, keeping productive beta chains. Entries are consolidated by CDR3 protein sequence, retaining the most common genes and DNA. This sample has about 290,000 distinct CDR3 sequences in its table, and 89% of those were observed once. The ten top clones hold more than 0.15% of the sample. The sequenced material came from CD8+ T cells from PBMCs. These receptors came from a human donor with multiple sclerosis.

This clonotype appeared a few times. The CDR3 protein is CSARGAGGPAETQYF. The CDR3 region has the DNA TGCAGTGCTAGGGGGGCGGGAGGGCCCGCAGAGACCCAGTACTTC. The chain carries TRBV20-1 and TRBJ2-5; 9 bases match TRBD2. V trimming: 3 bases; J trimming: 4 bases; junction bases outside the gene matches: 9. CDR3 size: 15 residues. Germline V gene data show CDR1 as DFQATT and CDR2 as SNEGSKA (reference sequence).

This clonotype occurred a few times. The chain carries TRBV2 and TRBJ1-1; no definite D call. The CDR3 sequence is 13 residues long. Germline loops: CDR1 SNHLY, CDR2 FYNNEI. Trimming cost V 5 bases and J 1 base, with 8 bases left between them. The CDR3 reads CASSQMGNTEAFF. The DNA for the CDR3 is TGTGCCAGCAGTCAGATGGGGAACACTGAAGCTTTCTTT.